This is a list of T cell receptor beta chains from one sample in a study of human T cells and chemical hapten exposure. Using its own MiXCR run on the RACE reads, TCRdb lists one record per CDR3 protein. The table records more than 65,000 distinct CDR3 sequences, about 8% of them present only once. The sample consisted of whole blood, taken in connection with sensitization to the hapten diphenylcyclopropenone (DPC). The receptors originated from a woman in her 30s with alopecia areata. Some clones in this sample may be carry-over from other donors' samples. CDR3s include the opening cysteine and the closing phenylalanine or tryptophan. A D gene is named only where the DNA matches it firmly. Clone size is stated in some rows and not others, as once, few, many or a class when expanded.

TRBV6-1	13	TRBJ1-1	NA	NA	TGTGCCAGCAGTGTGGAGGAACTGATGGCCGCTTTCTTT	CASSVEELMAAFF
TRBV18	13	TRBJ1-3	many	NA	TGTGCCAGCTCGACCGGGACATTAAACACCATATATTTT	CASSTGTLNTIYF
TRBV2	17	TRBJ2-3	many	TRBD2	TGTGCCAGCGGGGGGAGCGGGGGGGCCCTACGCACAGATACGCAGTATTTT	CASGGSGGALRTDTQYF
TRBV20-1	14	TRBJ2-1	many	TRBD2	TGCAGTGCTCGGACTAGCGGGGGGGTTAGTGAGCAGTTCTTC	CSARTSGGVSEQFF
TRBV5-1	14	TRBJ1-6	few	NA	TGCGCCAGCAGCGCTGGAAACGAGAATTCACCCCTCCACTTT	CASSAGNENSPLHF
TRBV27	13	TRBJ1-2	few	NA	TGTGCCAGCAGCCCCGGACCGGGCTATGGCTACACCTTC	CASSPGPGYGYTF
TRBV2	15	TRBJ1-4	NA	NA	TGTGCCAGCAGTGAACCCCAACAGTATAATGAAAAACTGTTTTTT	CASSEPQQYNEKLFF
TRBV18	13	TRBJ1-1	many	NA	TGTGCCAGCTCACCAAAGTGGAACACTGAAGCTTTCTTT	CASSPKWNTEAFF
TRBV12-3/TRBV12-4	15	TRBJ2-7	few	NA	TGTGCCAGCAGTTTAAAGGGGGGGGATGCCTACGAGCAGTACTTC	CASSLKGGDAYEQYF
TRBV12-3/TRBV12-4	15	TRBJ2-1	NA	NA	TGTGCCAGCAGTTTCAGGCGTAGCTCCTACAATGAGCAGTTCTTC	CASSFRRSSYNEQFF
TRBV10-3	13	TRBJ2-3	NA	NA	TGTGCCATCCAGAGGGATAGCACAGATACGCAGTATTTT	CAIQRDSTDTQYF
TRBV29-1	14	TRBJ2-2	few	TRBD1	TGCAGCGTTGTCCGGACAGGGGAATCCGGGGAGCTGTTTTTT	CSVVRTGESGELFF
TRBV14	18	TRBJ1-6	NA	TRBD1	TGTGCCAGCAGCCAAGAATTCGGGACAGGAGCCTATAATTCACCCCTCCACTTT	CASSQEFGTGAYNSPLHF
TRBV12-3/TRBV12-4	13	TRBJ2-5	many	NA	TGTGCCAGCAGTTTAAAGGGTGGTGAGACCCAGTACTTC	CASSLKGGETQYF
TRBV6-1	13	TRBJ1-1	many	NA	TGTGCCAGTGGACAGATCGTGGACACTGAAGCTTTCTTT	CASGQIVDTEAFF
TRBV27	14	TRBJ1-5	NA	NA	TGTGCCAGCAGTTTACTACAGACTAATCAGCCCCAGCATTTT	CASSLLQTNQPQHF
TRBV7-9	14	TRBJ2-7	NA	NA	TGTGCCAGCAGCTTAGAGGGGACTGTAAATGAGCAGTACTTC	CASSLEGTVNEQYF
TRBV20-1	16	TRBJ2-7	many	TRBD1	TGCAGTGCTAGAGTTCCACGGACAGGGGGCGTATACGAGCAGTACTTC	CSARVPRTGGVYEQYF
TRBV29-1	14	TRBJ2-1	few	NA	TGCAGCGTGGCTTGGGGCCTCCGAGACAATGAGCAGTTCTTC	CSVAWGLRDNEQFF
TRBV3-1	12	TRBJ2-1	many	NA	TGTGCCAGCAGCCAAGTAGAGGGAGAGCAGTTCTTC	CASSQVEGEQFF
TRBV29-1	14	TRBJ1-2	NA	NA	TGCAGCGTTGAAGATCGCAGGGGCTTAGGAGGCTACACCTTC	CSVEDRRGLGGYTF
TRBV18	15	TRBJ2-3	many	NA	TGTGCCAGCTCACCACCTGGGGGAAGCACAGATACGCAGTATTTT	CASSPPGGSTDTQYF
TRBV6-4	15	TRBJ1-2	few	NA	TGTGCCAGCAGGCACCAGGGCCACGGCAACTATGGCTACACCTTC	CASRHQGHGNYGYTF
TRBV5-1	14	TRBJ2-3	many	NA	TGCGCCAGCAGCTTGGGGCAGAGCACAGATACGCAGTATTTT	CASSLGQSTDTQYF
TRBV28	13	TRBJ2-7	few	NA	TGTGCCAGCAGTTTATCGTCGACGTTCGAGCAGTACTTC	CASSLSSTFEQYF
TRBV18	14	TRBJ1-1	many	TRBD1	TGTGCCAGCTCACAAAGTGGACAGGACACTGAAGCTTTCTTT	CASSQSGQDTEAFF
TRBV5-6	13	TRBJ2-7	NA	TRBD1	TGTGCCAGCAGCCGGACAGGAAGGGGCGAGCAGTACTTC	CASSRTGRGEQYF
TRBV20-1	13	TRBJ2-3	few	NA	TGCAGTGCCAGAGACAGGAACACAGATACGCAGTATTTT	CSARDRNTDTQYF
TRBV29-1	14	TRBJ1-2	many	TRBD1	TGCAGCGTTGTCAAGGGGGCCGCCAACTATGGCTACACCTTC	CSVVKGAANYGYTF
TRBV20-1	13	TRBJ1-4	many	NA	TGCAGTGCAAGGACAACCGCAGATGAAAAACTGTTTTTT	CSARTTADEKLFF
TRBV7-7	14	TRBJ2-5	many	NA	TGTGCTAGCAGCTTACCGGGGCCGGGGGAGACCCAGTACTTC	CASSLPGPGETQYF
TRBV5-1	15	TRBJ1-1	many	NA	TGCGCCAGCAGCTTCTTGACAGGACCGAACACTGAAGCTTTCTTT	CASSFLTGPNTEAFF
TRBV20-1	15	TRBJ2-5	NA	TRBD2	TGCAGTGCTAGAGATGCAGCGGGGGGGCTAAAGACCCAGTACTTC	CSARDAAGGLKTQYF
TRBV18	15	TRBJ2-3	many	NA	TGTGCCAGCTCCCTTAGGACGGATAGCACAGATACGCAGTATTTT	CASSLRTDSTDTQYF
TRBV6-5	14	TRBJ2-7	many	NA	TGTGCCAGCAGCTCCCCAGGGCGGCCCTACGAGCAGTACTTC	CASSSPGRPYEQYF
TRBV6-6	17	TRBJ1-1	few	NA	TGTGCCAGCAGTTACTATGGGCAGGGGACCCACAACACTGAAGCTTTCTTT	CASSYYGQGTHNTEAFF
TRBV7-8	16	TRBJ2-6	many	NA	TGTGCCAGCAGCTGGCTCATGATGCCTGGGGCCAACGTCCTGACTTTC	CASSWLMMPGANVLTF
TRBV6-6	14	TRBJ1-3	NA	NA	TGTGCCACCAGGACATTCGCTGCTGGAAACACCATATATTTT	CATRTFAAGNTIYF
TRBV6-2/TRBV6-3	15	TRBJ2-3	many	NA	TGTGCCAGCAGCCGTGCGATCCGGGGCACAGATACGCAGTATTTT	CASSRAIRGTDTQYF
TRBV5-8	14	TRBJ1-5	NA	NA	TGTGCCAGCAGCGGGAGGACGGTTCGGCAGCCCCAGCATTTT	CASSGRTVRQPQHF
TRBV11-2	16	TRBJ1-1	many	TRBD1	TGTGCCAGCAGCTCACTCAGTTTAGGGGGCCCTACTGAAGCTTTCTTT	CASSSLSLGGPTEAFF
TRBV2	13	TRBJ2-7	many	NA	TGTGCCAGCAGTAAGAGGGCTCTGGTCGAGCAGTACTTC	CASSKRALVEQYF
TRBV29-1	14	TRBJ1-2	few	NA	TGCAGCGTTGCCCCGGGAACAGGCGCGCATGGCTACACCTTC	CSVAPGTGAHGYTF
TRBV7-9	15	TRBJ1-4	many	NA	TGTGCCAGCAGCTTAGAAGGCGGTACTAATGAAAAACTGTTTTTT	CASSLEGGTNEKLFF